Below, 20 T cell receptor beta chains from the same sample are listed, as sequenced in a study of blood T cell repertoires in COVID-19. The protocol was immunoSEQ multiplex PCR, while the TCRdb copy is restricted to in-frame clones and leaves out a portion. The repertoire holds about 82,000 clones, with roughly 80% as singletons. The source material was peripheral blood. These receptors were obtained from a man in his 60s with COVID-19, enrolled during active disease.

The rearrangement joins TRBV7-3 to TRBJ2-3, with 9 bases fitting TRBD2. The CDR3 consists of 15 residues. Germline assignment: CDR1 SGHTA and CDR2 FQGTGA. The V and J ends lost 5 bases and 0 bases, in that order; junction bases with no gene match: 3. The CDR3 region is CASSPAGGSTDTQYF. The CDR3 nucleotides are TGTGCCAGCAGCCCCGCGGGAGGGAGCACAGATACGCAGTATTTT.

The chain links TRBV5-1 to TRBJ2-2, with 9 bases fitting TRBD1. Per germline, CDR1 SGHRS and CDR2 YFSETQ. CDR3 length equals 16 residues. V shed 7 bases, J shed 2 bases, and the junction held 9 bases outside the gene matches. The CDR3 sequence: CASGLLTGGNTGELFF. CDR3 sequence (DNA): TGCGCCAGCGGCCTCTTGACAGGGGGAAACACCGGGGAGCTGTTTTTT.

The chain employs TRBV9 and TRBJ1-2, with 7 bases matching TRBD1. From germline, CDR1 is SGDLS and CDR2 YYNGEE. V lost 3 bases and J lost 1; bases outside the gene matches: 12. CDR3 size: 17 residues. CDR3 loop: CASSGQGASTSNYGYTF. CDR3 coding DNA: TGTGCCAGCAGCGGACAGGGAGCCTCGACGAGTAACTATGGCTACACCTTC.

DNA for the CDR3: TGTGCCAGCAGCGTGGCCTCGATTGGGGCAACTGAAGCTTTCTTT. Protein sequence: CASSVASIGATEAFF. J is TRBJ1-1 and V is TRBV9, with D perhaps TRBD1 (5 bases). This CDR3 is 15 amino acids long. V lost 2 bases, J lost 5 bases, and 16 bases lay in between. The germline CDR1 and CDR2 sequences are SGDLS and YYNGEE. The variable domain in full, completed from reference TRBV9 and TRBJ1-1, reads DSGVTQTPKHLITATGQRVTLRCSPRSGDLSVYWYQQSLDQGLQFLIQYYNGEERAKGNILERFSAQQFPDLHSELNLSSLELGDSALYFCASSVASIGATEAFFGQGTRLTVV.

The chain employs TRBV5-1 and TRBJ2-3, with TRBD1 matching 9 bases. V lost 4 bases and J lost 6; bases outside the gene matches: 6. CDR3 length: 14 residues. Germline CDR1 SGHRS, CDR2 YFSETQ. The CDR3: CASSGDREWDTQYF. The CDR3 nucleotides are TGCGCCAGCAGCGGGGACAGGGAGTGGGATACGCAGTATTTT.

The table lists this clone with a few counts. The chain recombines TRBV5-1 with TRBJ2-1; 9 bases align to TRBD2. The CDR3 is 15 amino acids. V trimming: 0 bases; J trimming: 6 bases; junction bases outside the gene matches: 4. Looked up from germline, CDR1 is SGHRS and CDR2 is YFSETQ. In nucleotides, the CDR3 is TGCGCCAGCAGCTTGGAGCTAGCGGGGTTCAATGAGCAGTTCTTC. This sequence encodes CASSLELAGFNEQFF.

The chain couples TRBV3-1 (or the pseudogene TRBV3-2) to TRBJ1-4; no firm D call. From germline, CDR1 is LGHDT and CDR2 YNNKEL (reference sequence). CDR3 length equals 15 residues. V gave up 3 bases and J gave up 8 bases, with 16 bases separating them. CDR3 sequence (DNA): TGTGCCAGCAGCCAGTGGTCCACCCTCGCGGAAAAACTGTTTTTT. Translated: CASSQWSTLAEKLFF.

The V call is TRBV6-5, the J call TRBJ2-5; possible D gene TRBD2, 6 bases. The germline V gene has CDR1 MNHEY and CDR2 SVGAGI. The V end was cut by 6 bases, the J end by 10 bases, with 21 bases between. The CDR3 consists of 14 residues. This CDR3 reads CASSQLGLAFNQYF. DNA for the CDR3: TGTGCCAGCAGCCAACTAGGCCTAGCGTTCAACCAGTACTTC.

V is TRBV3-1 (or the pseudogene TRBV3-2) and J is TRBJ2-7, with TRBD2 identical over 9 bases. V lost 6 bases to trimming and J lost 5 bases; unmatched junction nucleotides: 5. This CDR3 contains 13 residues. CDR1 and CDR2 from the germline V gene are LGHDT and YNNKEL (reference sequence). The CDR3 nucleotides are TGTGCCAGCAGTAGCGGGGGAGGCAACGAGCAGTACTTC. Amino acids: CASSSGGGNEQYF.

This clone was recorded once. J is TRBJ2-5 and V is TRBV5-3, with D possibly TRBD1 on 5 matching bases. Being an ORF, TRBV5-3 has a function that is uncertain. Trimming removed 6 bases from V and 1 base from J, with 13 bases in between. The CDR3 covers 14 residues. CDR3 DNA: TGTGCCAGAACCCTGACAGTCTTCCAAGAGACCCAGTACTTC. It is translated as CARTLTVFQETQYF.

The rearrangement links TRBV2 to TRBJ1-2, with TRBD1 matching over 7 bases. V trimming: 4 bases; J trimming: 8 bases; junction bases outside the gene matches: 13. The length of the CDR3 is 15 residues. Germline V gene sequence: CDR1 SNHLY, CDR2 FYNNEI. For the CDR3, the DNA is TGTGCCAGCAGTGTGACAGGGCTAAAGGTAAACGGCTACACCTTC. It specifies CASSVTGLKVNGYTF.

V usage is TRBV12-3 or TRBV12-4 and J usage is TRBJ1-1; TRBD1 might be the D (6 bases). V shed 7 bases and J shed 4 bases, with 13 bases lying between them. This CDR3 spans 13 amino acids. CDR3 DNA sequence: TGTGCCAGCAAACGAAGGGGGGGCACTGAAGCTTTCTTT. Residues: CASKRRGGTEAFF.

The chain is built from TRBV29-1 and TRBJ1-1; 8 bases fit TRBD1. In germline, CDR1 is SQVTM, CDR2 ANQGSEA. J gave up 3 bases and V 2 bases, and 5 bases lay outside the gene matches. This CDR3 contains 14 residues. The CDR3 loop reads CSVEPGQGYTEAFF. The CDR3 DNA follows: TGCAGCGTTGAACCTGGACAGGGCTACACTGAAGCTTTCTTT. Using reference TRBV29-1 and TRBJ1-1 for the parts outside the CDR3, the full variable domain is SAVISQKPSRDICQRGTSLTIQCQVDSQVTMMFWYRQQPGQSLTLIATANQGSEATYESGFVIDKFPISRPNLTFSTLTVSNMSPEDSSIYLCSVEPGQGYTEAFFGQGTRLTVV.

The CDR3 loop reads CASSPYGQGPSYEQYF. CDR3 DNA: TGTGCCAGCAGCCCCTACGGACAGGGCCCCTCCTACGAGCAGTACTTC. The rearrangement links TRBV11-1 to TRBJ2-7; 8 bases map to TRBD1. The junction had 9 bases not matched to a gene; V was cut back by 5 bases and J by 0 bases. The CDR3 totals 16 residues. The germline CDR1 and CDR2 sequences are SGHAT and FQDESV (reference sequence).

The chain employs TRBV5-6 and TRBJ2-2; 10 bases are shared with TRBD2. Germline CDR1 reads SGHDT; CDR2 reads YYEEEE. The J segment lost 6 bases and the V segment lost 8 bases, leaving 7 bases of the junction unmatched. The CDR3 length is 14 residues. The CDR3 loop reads CASYLAGVPGELFF. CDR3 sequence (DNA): TGTGCCAGTTACCTAGCGGGAGTGCCCGGGGAGCTGTTTTTT.

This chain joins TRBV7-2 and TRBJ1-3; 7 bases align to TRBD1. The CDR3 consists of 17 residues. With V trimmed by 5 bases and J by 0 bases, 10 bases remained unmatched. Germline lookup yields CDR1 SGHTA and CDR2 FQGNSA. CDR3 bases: TGTGCCAGCAGCGACGGGACAGAACGCCGCTCTGGAAACACCATATATTTT. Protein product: CASSDGTERRSGNTIYF.

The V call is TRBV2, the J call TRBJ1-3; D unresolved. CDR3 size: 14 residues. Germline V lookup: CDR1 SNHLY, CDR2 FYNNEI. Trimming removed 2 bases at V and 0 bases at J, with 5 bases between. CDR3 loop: CASSERSSGNTIYF. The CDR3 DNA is TGTGCCAGCAGTGAAAGGAGCTCTGGAAACACCATATATTTT.

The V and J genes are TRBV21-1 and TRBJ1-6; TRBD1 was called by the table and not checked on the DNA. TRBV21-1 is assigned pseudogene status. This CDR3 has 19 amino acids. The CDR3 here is CASSVPGTASHRPTSPLHF. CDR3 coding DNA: TGTGCCAGCAGCGTACCCGGGACAGCATCTCATAGACCGACATCACCCCTCCACTTT.

The CDR3 nucleotides read TGTGCCAGCAGCTTAAGTCCAGGGGGCAGCTACGAGCAGTACTTC. It encodes CASSLSPGGSYEQYF. V usage is TRBV7-3 and J usage is TRBJ2-7; 8 nucleotides match TRBD1. The CDR3 is 15 amino acids. J lost 3 bases, V lost 1 base, and 5 bases had no gene match. Germline CDR1 SGHTA, CDR2 FQGTGA.

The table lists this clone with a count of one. This chain's CDR3 is CASSQKQGRGELFF. In DNA form, the CDR3 reads TGTGCCAGCAGCCAAAAACAGGGAAGAGGGGAGCTGTTTTTT. The J gene is TRBJ2-2, the V gene TRBV3-1 (or the pseudogene TRBV3-2); the D gene is possibly TRBD1 (6 bases). CDR1 LGHDT and CDR2 YNNKEL come from the germline V gene (reference sequence). Trimming took 2 bases from V and 8 from J, leaving 12 bases between them. There are 14 residues in the CDR3.